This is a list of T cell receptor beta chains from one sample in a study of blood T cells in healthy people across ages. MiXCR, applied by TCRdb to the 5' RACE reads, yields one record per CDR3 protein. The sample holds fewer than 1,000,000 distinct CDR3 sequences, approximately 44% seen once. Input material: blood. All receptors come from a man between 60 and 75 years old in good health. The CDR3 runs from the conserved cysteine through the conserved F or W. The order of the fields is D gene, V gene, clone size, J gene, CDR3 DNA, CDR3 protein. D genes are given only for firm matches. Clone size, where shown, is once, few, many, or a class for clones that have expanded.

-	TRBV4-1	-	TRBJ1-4	TGCGCCAGCAGCCAAGAAATTAGGACAGCCTCAACTAATGAAAAACTGTTTTTT	CASSQEIRTASTNEKLFF
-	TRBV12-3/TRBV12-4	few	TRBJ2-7	TGTGCCAGCAGTTCTCCGTCAGTGTCCTACGAGCAGTACTTC	CASSSPSVSYEQYF
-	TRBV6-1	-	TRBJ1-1	TGTGCCAGTGGATGGCAGGGGACGAACACTGAAGCTTTCTTT	CASGWQGTNTEAFF
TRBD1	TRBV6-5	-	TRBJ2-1	TGTGCCAGCAGTTACTCTTTATTGGAGAGGGGGCAGAATGAGCAGTTCTTC	CASSYSLLERGQNEQFF
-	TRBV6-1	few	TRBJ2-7	TGTGCCAGCAGTCCCTTGACAGTCACCTACGAGCAGTACTTC	CASSPLTVTYEQYF
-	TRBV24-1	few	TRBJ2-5	TGTGCCACCAGTGAACCCGACAGGTACCAAGAGACCCAGTACTTC	CATSEPDRYQETQYF
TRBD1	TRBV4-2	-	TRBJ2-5	TGTGCCAGCAGCCAAGTTCTACAGGGGAGGACCCAGTACTTC	CASSQVLQGRTQYF
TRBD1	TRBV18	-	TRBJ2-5	TGTGCCAGCTCACCCCCGGGACAGGTTCAAGAGACCCAGTACTTC	CASSPPGQVQETQYF
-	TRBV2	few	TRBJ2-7	TGTGCCAGCCGGGAATACGACGAGCAGTACTTC	CASREYDEQYF
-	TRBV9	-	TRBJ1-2	TGTGCCAGCAGCCTAGCAACACCGACAGATACGCTCTATGGCTACACCTTC	CASSLATPTDTLYGYTF
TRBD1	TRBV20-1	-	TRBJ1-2	TGCAGTGCTACCCAAACGACAGGGCGTAACTATGGCTACACCTTC	CSATQTTGRNYGYTF
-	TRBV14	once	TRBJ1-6	TGTGCCAGCAGCCAAGTTATATCCAGCACCCTCCACTTT	CASSQVISSTLHF
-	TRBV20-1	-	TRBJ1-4	TGCAGTGGAGCCCAGTCAACTAATGAAAAACTGTTTTTT	CSGAQSTNEKLFF
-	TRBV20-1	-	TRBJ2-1	TGCAGCGTAGTGTACAATGAGCAGTTCTTC	CSVVYNEQFF
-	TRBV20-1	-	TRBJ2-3	TGCAGTGCTGGCGATACGGCAGATACGCAGTATTTT	CSAGDTADTQYF
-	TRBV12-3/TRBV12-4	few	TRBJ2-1	TGTGCCAGCAGTCGAAGCTCCTACAATGAGCAGTTCTTC	CASSRSSYNEQFF
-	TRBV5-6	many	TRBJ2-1	TGTGCCAGCAGCTCCGGGGCCTCCTACAATGAGCAGTTCTTC	CASSSGASYNEQFF
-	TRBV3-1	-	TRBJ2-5	TGTGCCAGCAGTCCAGGGGACCCCCAGTACTTC	CASSPGDPQYF
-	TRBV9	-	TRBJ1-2	TGTGCCAGCAGCGCTAGAGTGACAGTTAACTATGGCTACACCTTC	CASSARVTVNYGYTF
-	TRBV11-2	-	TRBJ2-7	TGTGCCAGCAGCTTAGACAGGCCCTCGTGGGGCGAGCAGTACTTC	CASSLDRPSWGEQYF
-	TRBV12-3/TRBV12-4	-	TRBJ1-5	TGTGCCAGCAGCCTATCTCTTGAACGCAATCGGCCCCAGCATTTT	CASSLSLERNRPQHF
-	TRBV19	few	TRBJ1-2	TGTGCCAGTAGTACAAGTCACAGAACATTGAACTATGGCTACACCTTC	CASSTSHRTLNYGYTF
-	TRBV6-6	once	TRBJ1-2	TGTGCCACCACTTCAAATAGACAGAGATACTATGGCTACACCTTC	CATTSNRQRYYGYTF
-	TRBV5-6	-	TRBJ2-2	TGTGCCAGCACCTCAATTCATGATTTATACACCGGGGAGCTGTTTTTT	CASTSIHDLYTGELFF
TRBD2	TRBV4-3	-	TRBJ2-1	TGCGCCAGCAGCCAGGTTTCGGGCCGGGGGGAGACCCAGTTCTTC	CASSQVSGRGETQFF
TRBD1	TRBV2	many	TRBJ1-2	TGTGCCAGCAGTGAGAGGGGACAGGGACCCTATGGCTACACCTTC	CASSERGQGPYGYTF
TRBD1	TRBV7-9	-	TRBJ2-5	TGTGCCAGCAGCTTTGCCGGACAGGCCGGGGAGACCCAGTACTTC	CASSFAGQAGETQYF